This T cell receptor (beta chain) appears in the sequencing data of a study of control samples from healthy donors and cancer patients. Using immunoSEQ multiplex PCR, the repertoire was profiled, and TCRdb retains in-frame clones only, with some absent. There are about 75,000 clones in the sample; about 95% occur only once, and approximately 6% lies in the top ten. The CDR3 contains 13 residues. CDR1 and CDR2 from the germline V gene are SEHNR and FQNEAQ (reference sequence). The V and J ends lost 5 bases and 6 bases respectively, with 13 bases between them. This sequence was found in a middle-aged woman in good health. The chain carries TRBV7-9 and TRBJ1-1; no reliable D call. Sequenced material: blood. The CDR3 sequence: CASSRTSAPEAFF. The CDR3 region has the DNA TGTGCCAGCAGCCGGACCAGTGCCCCTGAAGCTTTCTTT.